This T cell receptor beta chain originates from a study of glioma-infiltrating T cells. Study-wide results and caveats: Very few CDR3 sequences were shared between tissue and blood. Non-neoplastic patients had below-expected tissue-blood divergence, while all gliomas exceeded expectation.

Amplification of TCR alpha and beta CDR3 regions from RNA used iRepertoire nested multiplex PCR. One-step reverse transcription and amplification started from approximately 100-400 ng of tissue mRNA or PBMC total RNA. MiXCR, run by TCRdb on the multiplex PCR reads, gives a single entry per CDR3 protein. Altogether some 90,000 distinct CDR3 sequences are present, approximately 40% being singletons, with the ten largest covering roughly two fifths. There are many counts of this clonotype. Its target is unknown. The germline V and J ends were trimmed by 1 base and 4 bases, with 8 bases remaining between them. The length of the CDR3 is 14 residues. CDR1 is LNHDA, CDR2 SQIVND, per germline (reference sequence).

Specimen: glioma tissue, nonneoplastic brain tissue, or PBMCs (not recorded which). The source is a human donor with low-grade glioma or glioblastoma, undergoing nonglioma brain surgery, or in good health (not recorded which). The V call is TRBV19, the J call TRBJ1-5; D is undetermined. CDR3 bases: TGTGCCAGTAGTATAGCTGACCCAAATCAGCCCCAGCATTTT. As protein: CASSIADPNQPQHF.